Each of the 2 T cell receptor beta chains below was sequenced from the same sample in a study of control samples from healthy donors and cancer patients. The protocol was immunoSEQ multiplex PCR, while the TCRdb copy is restricted to in-frame clones and leaves out a portion. This table has about 140,000 clones, around 85% appearing once. The sequencing input was blood. These receptor sequences come from a woman aged 30 to 39 in good health.

The rearrangement joins TRBV19 to TRBJ1-4; D gene unclear. There are 16 residues in the CDR3. Trimming took off 5 bases at V and 0 bases at J, with 13 bases between the two ends. The germline V gene has CDR1 LNHDA and CDR2 SQIVND (reference sequence). The CDR3 loop is CASSRTDETTNEKLFF. CDR3 sequence (DNA): TGTGCCAGTAGTCGCACAGACGAGACAACTAATGAAAAACTGTTTTTT.

This chain joins TRBV28 and TRBJ1-2; D unresolved. CDR3 length equals 12 residues. CDR1 and CDR2 (germline): MDHEN, SYDVKM. The ends were cut back, 6 bases at V and 7 bases at J, with 12 bases in the middle. For the CDR3, the DNA is TGTGCCAGCAGCCCCCCCGCAATTGGCTACACCTTC. Translation: CASSPPAIGYTF.